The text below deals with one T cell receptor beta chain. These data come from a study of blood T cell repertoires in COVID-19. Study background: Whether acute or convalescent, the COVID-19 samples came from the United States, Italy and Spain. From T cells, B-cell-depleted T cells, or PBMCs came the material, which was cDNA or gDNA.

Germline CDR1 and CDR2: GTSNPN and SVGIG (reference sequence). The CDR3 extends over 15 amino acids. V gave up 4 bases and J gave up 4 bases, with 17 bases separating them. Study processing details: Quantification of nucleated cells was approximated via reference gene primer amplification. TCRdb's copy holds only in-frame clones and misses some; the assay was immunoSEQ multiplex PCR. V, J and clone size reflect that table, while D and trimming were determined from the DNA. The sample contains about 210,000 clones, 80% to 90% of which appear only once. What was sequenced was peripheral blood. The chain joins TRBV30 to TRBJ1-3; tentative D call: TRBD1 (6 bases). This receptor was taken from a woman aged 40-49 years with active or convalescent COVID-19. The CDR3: CAWTPRGTGGNTIYF. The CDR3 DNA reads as TGTGCCTGGACCCCGAGGGGGACGGGCGGAAACACCATATATTTT.